This TCR beta chain comes out of a study of blood T cell repertoires in COVID-19. Whole-study context: COVID-19 samples collected from the United States, Italy and Spain covered acute and convalescent phases. T cells, B-cell-depleted T cells, or PBMCs provided the cDNA or gDNA that served as material.

The cohort comprised adults aged roughly 18 to 90 years residing in 24 US areas. Cohorts were determined from participant-reported clinical history. Only in-frame clones appear in the TCRdb table, and some are missing; sequencing was by immunoSEQ multiplex PCR. The table has about 230,000 clones, 85% to 90% seen once. The sequence was obtained from a woman aged 30 to 39 with acute COVID-19. Sequencing was carried out using PBMCs or T cells enriched from blood (not recorded which).

The CDR3 sequence: CASSLLGRGAYGYTF. The CDR3 DNA reads as TGTGCCAGCAGTTTATTGGGCAGGGGGGCATATGGCTACACCTTC. V gene TRBV27 combines with J gene TRBJ1-2; 7 bases match TRBD1. From germline, CDR1 is MNHEY and CDR2 SMNVEV (reference sequence). V was pared by 1 base and J by 5 bases, with 7 bases of the junction left unmatched. The CDR3 spans 15 residues.